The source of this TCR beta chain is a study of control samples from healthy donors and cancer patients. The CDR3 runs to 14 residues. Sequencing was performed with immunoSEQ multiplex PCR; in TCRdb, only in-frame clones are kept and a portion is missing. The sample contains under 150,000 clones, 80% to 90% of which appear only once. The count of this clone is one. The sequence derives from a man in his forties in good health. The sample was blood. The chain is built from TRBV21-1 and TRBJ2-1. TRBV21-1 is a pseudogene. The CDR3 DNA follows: TGTGCCAGCTCCCCTCCGCCCCCCTACAATGAGCAGTTCTTC. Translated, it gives CASSPPPPYNEQFF.